This TCR beta chain was identified during a study of shared clonotypes between healthy human individuals. CDR3 length: 13 amino acids. V was clipped by 5 bases and J by 6 bases, with 11 bases between them. Per germline, CDR1 MNHEY and CDR2 SVGAGI. Points from the study as a whole: Across subsets, estimated richness was generally greater for naive than for memory populations. The naive CD4 repertoires of a handful of donors were compared, and approximately 5% of clonotypes were shared.

Original handling: In the immunoSEQ data, sequences were junction-only and lacked quality scores, so filtering differed. TCRdb's table, derived via immunoSEQ multiplex PCR, lists solely in-frame clones and lacks some. The DNA was the basis for D and trimming; V, J and clone size are from that table. The sample lists 300,000 to 350,000 clones; roughly 70% were seen once. This clone was detected many times. Its antigen is unidentified. Donors, healthy HIV-negative adults, lacked recent acute infections or vaccinations. The sample consisted of memory CD4+ T cells sorted from blood. Subset indicated: CD45RA-negative fraction. The TCR originated in a man under 40 in good health. The chain has TRBV6-5 and TRBJ2-1; D may be TRBD1 (6 bases). CDR3 nucleotide sequence: TGTGCCAGCAGTAGGGGGTTTCCCAATGAGCAGTTCTTC. This translates into CASSRGFPNEQFF.